This T cell receptor (beta chain) comes out of a study of blood T cell repertoires in COVID-19. Comments on this clone: One junction end disagrees with the germline gene, perhaps due to a read error.

The germline gives CDR1 SGHVS, CDR2 FQNEAQ. The CDR3 is 13 residues long. Original processing notes: Using reference gene primer amplification, nucleated cell counts were estimated. Measured with immunoSEQ multiplex PCR; TCRdb has only the in-frame clones, and not every one. From that table come the V and J calls and clone size; the DNA was used to work out D and trimming. The sample lists tens of thousands of clones; over 60% were seen once. The chain carries TRBV7-8 and TRBJ2-7; 10 bases match TRBD2. The origin of this receptor is a woman of 80 years or more with active or convalescent COVID-19. The sequenced sample consisted of peripheral blood. CDR3 coding DNA: TGTGCCAGCAGCTTAGGACTTAGCGGGGGGTCGTCCTTC. The encoded protein is CASSLGLSGGSSF.